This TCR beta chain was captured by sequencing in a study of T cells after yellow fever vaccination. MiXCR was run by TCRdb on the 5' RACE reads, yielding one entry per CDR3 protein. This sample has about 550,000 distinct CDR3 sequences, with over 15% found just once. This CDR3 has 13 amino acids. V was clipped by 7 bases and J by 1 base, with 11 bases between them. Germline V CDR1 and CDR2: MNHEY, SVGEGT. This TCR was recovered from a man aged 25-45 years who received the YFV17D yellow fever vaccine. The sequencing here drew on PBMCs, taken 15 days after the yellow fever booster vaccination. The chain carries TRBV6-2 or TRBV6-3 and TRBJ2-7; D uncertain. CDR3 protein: CASNRTPSYEQYF. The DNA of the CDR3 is TGTGCCAGCAACCGGACGCCTTCCTACGAGCAGTACTTC.